Sequencing of this T cell receptor (beta chain) was carried out in a study of blood T cell repertoires in COVID-19. On the study more broadly: PBMCs, B-cell-depleted T cells, or T cells were the source of the cDNA or gDNA that made up the material.

The CDR3 is 15 residues long. CDR1 and CDR2 from the germline V gene are LNHDA and SQIVND (reference sequence). Trimming cost V 9 bases and J 5 bases; bases outside gene matches: 10. Only in-frame clones appear in the TCRdb table, and some are missing; sequencing was by immunoSEQ multiplex PCR. Among about 79,000 clones listed, roughly 90% were seen once. The specimen was peripheral blood. The origin of this receptor is a man between 65 and 85 years old with active or convalescent COVID-19. The chain joins TRBV19 to TRBJ1-6, with 7 bases fitting TRBD1. This CDR3 reads CASNPTGQNNSPLHF. Here the CDR3 DNA reads TGTGCCAGCAACCCAACGGGACAGAATAATTCACCCCTCCACTTT.